This T cell receptor beta chain was identified in a study of blood T cell repertoires in COVID-19. Overall study context: Specimens from acute and convalescent COVID-19 originated in the United States, Italy and Spain.

The table came from immunoSEQ multiplex PCR; TCRdb's copy has only in-frame clones and leaves some out. This table has approximately 490,000 clones, 87% appearing once. Participant-reported clinical history was the basis for cohort assignment. Cohort 3 recovered donors had two negative PCRs, clearance, or symptom resolution. The sample taken for sequencing was PBMCs or T cells enriched from blood (not recorded which). This receptor was obtained from a young woman who had recovered from COVID-19.

The CDR3 here is CASSQSNRWTGRDGYTF. CDR3 nucleotide sequence: TGCGCCAGCAGTCAATCGAATAGGTGGACAGGACGCGATGGCTACACCTTC. The gene calls are TRBV23-1 and TRBJ1-2; 7 nucleotides align to TRBD1. TRBV23-1 is identified as an open reading frame with a role that is uncertain. The CDR3 consists of 17 residues. J lost 6 bases, V lost 0 bases, and 13 bases had no gene match.